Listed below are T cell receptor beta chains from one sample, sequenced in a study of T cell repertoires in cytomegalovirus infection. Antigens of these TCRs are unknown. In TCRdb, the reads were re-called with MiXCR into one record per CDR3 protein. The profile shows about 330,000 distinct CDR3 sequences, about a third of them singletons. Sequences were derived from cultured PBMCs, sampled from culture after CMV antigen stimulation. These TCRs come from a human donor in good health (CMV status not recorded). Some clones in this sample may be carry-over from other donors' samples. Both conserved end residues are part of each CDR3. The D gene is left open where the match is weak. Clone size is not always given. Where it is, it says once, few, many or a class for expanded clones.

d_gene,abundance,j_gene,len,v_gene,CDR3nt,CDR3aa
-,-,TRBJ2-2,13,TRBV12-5,TGTGCTAGTGGTTTGGGGAACACCGGGGAGCTGTTTTTT,CASGLGNTGELFF
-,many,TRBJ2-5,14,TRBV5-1,TGCGCCAGCAGTCATGGACGTACTAAAGAGACCCAGTACTTC,CASSHGRTKETQYF
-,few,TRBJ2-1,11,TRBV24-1,TGTGCCACCAGTGATTTCAATGAGCAGTTCTTC,CATSDFNEQFF
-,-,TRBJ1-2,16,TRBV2,TGTGCCAGCAGTGAAGCCTTGGGATACAGAAATTATGGCTACACCTTC,CASSEALGYRNYGYTF
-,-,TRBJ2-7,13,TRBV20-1,TGCAGTGCTAGGGCTAGCGAAGACTACGAGCAGTACTTC,CSARASEDYEQYF
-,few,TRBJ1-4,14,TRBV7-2,TGTGCCAGCAGCTTATGGGGTTCTAATGAAAAACTGTTTTTT,CASSLWGSNEKLFF
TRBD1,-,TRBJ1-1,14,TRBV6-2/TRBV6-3,TGTGCCAGCAGCCGCGGACAGGGAGGGGCTGAAGCTTTCTTT,CASSRGQGGAEAFF
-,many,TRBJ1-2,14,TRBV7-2,TGTGCCAGCAGCTTTGGCGGGGAGGGCTATGGCTACACCTTC,CASSFGGEGYGYTF
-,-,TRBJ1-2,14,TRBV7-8,TGTGCCAGCAGCTTAGAATCTGGGGGCTATGGCTACACCTTC,CASSLESGGYGYTF
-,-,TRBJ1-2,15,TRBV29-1,TGCAGCGCCTTTGCAACGGACGGAGCTAACTATGGCTACACCTTC,CSAFATDGANYGYTF
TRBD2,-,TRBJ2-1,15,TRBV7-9,TGTGCCAGCAGCCAGGGAGCGGGAGCGACCAATGAGCAGTTCTTC,CASSQGAGATNEQFF
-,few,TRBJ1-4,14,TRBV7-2,TGTGCCAGCAGCGCCACAGGGCTAAATGAAAAACTGTTTTTT,CASSATGLNEKLFF
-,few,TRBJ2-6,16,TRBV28,TGTGCCAGCAGTGTTCCAGGGGGGAGAGGGGCCAACGTCCTGACTTTC,CASSVPGGRGANVLTF
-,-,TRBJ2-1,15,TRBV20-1,TGCAGTGCTATCCCTTGGGACGGCTATAACAATGAGCAGTTCTTC,CSAIPWDGYNNEQFF
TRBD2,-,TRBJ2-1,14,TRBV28,TGTGCCGGCCGTAGCGGGAGCTCCTACAATGAGCAGTTCTTC,CAGRSGSSYNEQFF
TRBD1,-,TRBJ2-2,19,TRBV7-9,TGTGCCAGCAACCCCTTGGACAGGGAACATTCCTCTTCTACCGGGGAGCTGTTTTTT,CASNPLDREHSSSTGELFF
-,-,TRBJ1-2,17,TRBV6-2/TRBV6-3,TGTGCCAGCAGTCCCAATGCGCACCGGGACCGGACCTATGGCTACACCTTC,CASSPNAHRDRTYGYTF
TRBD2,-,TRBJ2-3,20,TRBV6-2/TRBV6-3,TGTGCCAGCAGTTATTCTGGAACTAGCGGGACCCGACGCCTCACAGATACGCAGTATTTT,CASSYSGTSGTRRLTDTQYF
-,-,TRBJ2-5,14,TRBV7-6,TGTGCCAGCAGCTTAGCTGGCATCCAAGAGACCCAGTACTTC,CASSLAGIQETQYF
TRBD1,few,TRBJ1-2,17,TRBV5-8,TGTGCCAGCAGCCATCCGGAACAGGGGGGATCCGTCTATGGCTACACCTTC,CASSHPEQGGSVYGYTF
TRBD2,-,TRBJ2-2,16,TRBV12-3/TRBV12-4,TGTGCCAGCAGTTTTTCCCTAGCGGTGAACACCGGGGAGCTGTTTTTT,CASSFSLAVNTGELFF
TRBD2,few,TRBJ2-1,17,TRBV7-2,TGTGCCAGCAGCTTAGGGGGGACTAGCGGGATCTACAATGAGCAGTTCTTC,CASSLGGTSGIYNEQFF
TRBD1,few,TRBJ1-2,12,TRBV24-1,TGTGCCACCGCCGGACAGGGCTATGGCTACACCTTC,CATAGQGYGYTF
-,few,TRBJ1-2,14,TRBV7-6,TGTGCCAGCAGCGTGGGGGGTTATGGCTATGGCTACACCTTC,CASSVGGYGYGYTF
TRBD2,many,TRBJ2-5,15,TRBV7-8,TGTGCCAGCAGCTTAGTCGGCGGGAGGGCGGAGACCCAGTACTTC,CASSLVGGRAETQYF
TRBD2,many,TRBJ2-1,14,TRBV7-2,TGTGCCAGCAGCCGGGAGGGCCCCTACAATGAGCAGTTCTTC,CASSREGPYNEQFF
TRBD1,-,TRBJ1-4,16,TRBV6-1,TGTGCCAGCAGTTCTCCCGGGACAGGGACGGATGAAAAACTGTTTTTT,CASSSPGTGTDEKLFF
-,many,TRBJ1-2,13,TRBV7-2,TGTGCCAGCACCCTACCCGGGGGGAATGGCTACACCTTC,CASTLPGGNGYTF
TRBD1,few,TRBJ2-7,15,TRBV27,TGTGCCAGCAGTCCCGGGACAGTTCCCTCCTACGAGCAGTACTTC,CASSPGTVPSYEQYF
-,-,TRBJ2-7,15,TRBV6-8,TGTGCCAGCAGTCAAACGTCCAGGGTAACTTACGAGCAGTACTTC,CASSQTSRVTYEQYF
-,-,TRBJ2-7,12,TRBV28,TGTGCCAGCAGTTTCTCCGCGGTAAGGCAGTACTTC,CASSFSAVRQYF
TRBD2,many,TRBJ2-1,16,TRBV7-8,TGTGCCAGCAGCAAAAGGACTAGCGGGAGTAGTAATGAGCAGTTCTTC,CASSKRTSGSSNEQFF
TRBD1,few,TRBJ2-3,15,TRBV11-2,TGTGCCAGCAGCTTGTACAGGGGGGGCACAGATACGCAGTATTTT,CASSLYRGGTDTQYF
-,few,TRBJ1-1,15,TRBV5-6,TGTGCCAGCAGCGTCCGACCGAACCGAAACACTGAAGCTTTCTTT,CASSVRPNRNTEAFF
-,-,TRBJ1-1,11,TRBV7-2,TGTGCCAGCAGCGTCCGGGACGTAGCTTTCTTT,CASSVRDVAFF
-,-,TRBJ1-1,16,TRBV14,TGTGCCAGCAGCGTACGAAATAGCCTTACCCTGACTGAAGCTTTCTTT,CASSVRNSLTLTEAFF
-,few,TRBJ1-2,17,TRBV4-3,TGCGCCAGCAGCTTGCGTGTCGGGGACTCCCATATGGATGGCTACACCTTC,CASSLRVGDSHMDGYTF